This T cell receptor (beta chain) was sequenced in a study of blood T cell repertoires in COVID-19. The method was immunoSEQ multiplex PCR; TCRdb's version includes in-frame clones alone and lacks a portion of them. The profile shows approximately 200,000 clones, approximately 80% of them singletons. For this clone: A junction boundary mismatches the germline segment, possibly from a read error.

In germline, CDR1 is SEHNR, CDR2 FQNEAQ (reference sequence). CDR3 length: 9 amino acids. This chain joins TRBV7-9 and TRBJ1-2; D gene ambiguous. The sequenced material came from PBMCs or T cells enriched from blood (not recorded which). The TCR sequence derives from a woman between 40 and 55 years old with acute COVID-19. CDR3 loop: CASSLATTF. In nucleotides, the CDR3 is TGTGCCAGCAGCTTGGCGACAACATTC.